Listed below are T cell receptor beta chains from one sample, sequenced in a study of brain T cells in children with intractable seizures. Some clones are missing from TCRdb's copy, which holds only in-frame ones; the method was immunoSEQ multiplex PCR. The table includes tens of thousands of clones, 90% to 95% detected once. Sample: peripheral blood, taken at surgery. These receptors came from a boy under two years old with tuberous sclerosis and intractable seizures. The CDR3 runs from the conserved cysteine through the conserved F or W. A D gene is named only where the DNA matches it firmly.

TRBJ1-1 | TRBD1 | TRBV24-1 | CATSGGDSYEAFF | TGTGCCACCAGTGGCGGGGACAGCTATGAAGCTTTCTTT
TRBJ1-4 | NA | TRBV2 | CASSRRYRQVPDEKLFF | TGTGCCAGCAGTCGGAGATATAGACAGGTACCAGATGAAAAACTGTTTTTT
TRBJ2-2 | TRBD1 | TRBV11-1 | CASSWYRGLSTGELFF | TGTGCCAGCAGCTGGTACAGGGGGCTAAGCACCGGGGAGCTGTTTTTT
TRBJ2-7 | NA | TRBV18 | CASSPNSALKMNYEQYF | TGTGCCAGCTCACCAAATTCGGCCCTAAAAATGAACTACGAGCAGTACTTC
TRBJ1-1 | NA | TRBV7-9 | CASSLLGYREEAFF | TGTGCCAGCAGCTTATTGGGTTACAGAGAAGAAGCTTTCTTT
TRBJ2-2 | TRBD2 | TRBV7-9 | CASSPRVAGDPNTGELFF | TGTGCCAGCAGCCCCCGAGTAGCGGGGGATCCGAACACCGGGGAGCTGTTTTTT
TRBJ1-5 | NA | TRBV4-1 | CASSPEESKFSNQPQHF | TGCGCCAGCAGCCCAGAAGAGTCCAAATTTAGCAATCAGCCCCAGCATTTT
TRBJ1-2 | NA | TRBV5-4 | CASSLVRSYGYTF | TGTGCCAGCAGCTTGGTCAGAAGTTATGGCTACACCTTC
TRBJ2-7 | NA | TRBV7-9 | CASSLVGGQSSYEQYF | TGTGCCAGCAGCTTAGTGGGAGGACAGAGCTCCTACGAGCAGTACTTC
TRBJ2-7 | NA | TRBV3-1/TRBV3-2 | CASSQPDSYEQYF | TGTGCCAGCAGCCAACCCGACTCCTACGAGCAGTACTTC